The rows below give T cell receptor beta chains drawn from one sample of a study of blood T cell repertoires in COVID-19. Clones were read by immunoSEQ multiplex PCR, and TCRdb kept only the in-frame ones, dropping some. The data contain 95,000 to 120,000 clones, around nine tenths of them singletons. Sequencing was performed on peripheral blood. The receptor set was obtained from a woman aged 70-85 years who had recovered from COVID-19. The CDR3 runs from the conserved cysteine through the conserved F or W. A D gene is named only where the DNA matches it firmly. For some rows the clone size is stated as once, few or many, or as a class when expanded; others skip it.

14	TRBJ1-2	TRBV30	.	.	TGTGCCTGGAGCGGGGGGGACGGGTATTATGGCTACACCTTC	CAWSGGDGYYGYTF
14	TRBJ2-7	TRBV7-2	.	once	TGTGCCAGCCGCGCGTGGGTAGCGGACTACGAGCAGTACTTC	CASRAWVADYEQYF
13	TRBJ2-7	TRBV7-9	TRBD1	.	TGTGCCAGCAGCTTGGGACAGATTTACGAGCAGTACTTC	CASSLGQIYEQYF
16	TRBJ1-4	TRBV4-1	.	.	TGCGCCAGCAGCCAAGCGGTACCAGGGCTTAATGAAAAACTGTTTTTT	CASSQAVPGLNEKLFF
14	TRBJ2-7	TRBV5-1	TRBD2	few	TGCGCCAGCAGCGCGGGACTAGCGGGGGGCGAGCAGTACTTC	CASSAGLAGGEQYF
14	TRBJ2-3	TRBV4-1	TRBD1	.	TGCGCCAGCAGCCAACGACAGGGGCCAGATACGCAGTATTTT	CASSQRQGPDTQYF
14	TRBJ1-4	TRBV7-9	.	.	TGTGCCAGCAAGCCCCGACCCCCGGGTGAAAAACTGTTTTTT	CASKPRPPGEKLFF
14	TRBJ2-1	TRBV28	TRBD2	.	TGTGCCAGCAGTTTCCCGGGACTAGCCAATGAGCAGTTCTTC	CASSFPGLANEQFF
12	TRBJ1-4	TRBV30	.	few	TGTGCCTGGAGTGCTAATGGTGGAAAACTGTTTTTT	CAWSANGGKLFF
13	TRBJ2-1	TRBV7-9	.	.	TGTGCCAGCAGCTTAAGGCGACTCAGTGAGCAGTTCTTC	CASSLRRLSEQFF
13	TRBJ1-5	TRBV7-9	.	.	TGTGCCAGCAGCCCGGATGCGGATCAGCCCCAGCATTTT	CASSPDADQPQHF
13	TRBJ2-3	TRBV6-6	.	.	TGTGCCAGCAGTTACACTAGCAGAGATACGCAGTATTTT	CASSYTSRDTQYF
15	TRBJ2-5	TRBV4-3	TRBD2	few	TGCGCCAGCAGCCAGGGAGCGGGGAAGCAAGAGACCCAGTACTTC	CASSQGAGKQETQYF
13	TRBJ2-7	TRBV28	.	.	TGTGCCAGCAGTGGCGGGACCCCGTACGAGCAGTACTTC	CASSGGTPYEQYF